Listed below are T cell receptor beta chains from one sample, sequenced in a study of blood T cell repertoires in COVID-19. Repertoires were generated with immunoSEQ multiplex PCR, while TCRdb's copy carries only in-frame clones and drops some. The sample lists about 180,000 clones, just under 90% occurring once. Sequencing input: peripheral blood. All receptors derive from a woman in her seventies with COVID-19, enrolled during active disease. Each CDR3 is given without its conserved first and last residue. Each record gives: J gene, D gene, V gene, CDR3 protein. A D gene is named only where the DNA matches it firmly.

TRBJ2-1	.	TRBV6-5	ASIIYAAAYNEQF
TRBJ2-7	.	TRBV15	ATSKDHDSDREQY
TRBJ2-7	TRBD1	TRBV25-1	ASASTGGEQY
TRBJ2-3	TRBD2	TRBV30	AWSAVQRELDTQY
TRBJ2-5	.	TRBV25-1	ASSALVVLAGETQY
TRBJ1-1	.	TRBV29-1	SVAGGGITEAF
TRBJ2-4	TRBD2	TRBV28	ASRSSGSIQY
TRBJ2-5	.	TRBV30	AWSAGVETQY
TRBJ2-1	TRBD2	TRBV2	ASSELGLAGTYSYNEQF
TRBJ2-3	.	TRBV18	ASSLSTRGDTQY
TRBJ2-1	TRBD2	TRBV6-5	ASTTGRVGNEQF
TRBJ2-7	TRBD2	TRBV27	ASIPGTSGSYEQY
TRBJ1-1	.	TRBV11-2	ASSLRTARGILRHVEAF
TRBJ2-7	.	TRBV7-2	ASSIATGTTLSYEQY
TRBJ2-1	TRBD2	TRBV6-5	ASSPGLGKF
TRBJ1-4	TRBD1	TRBV20-1	SAGDRGKLF
TRBJ2-1	TRBD2	TRBV5-3	ARYRTRVSHEQF
TRBJ1-2	.	TRBV19	ASTQSSGNYGYT
TRBJ1-4	TRBD1	TRBV6-6	ASFSGQGNEKLF
TRBJ2-1	.	TRBV19	ASRFYNEQF
TRBJ1-1	.	TRBV7-9	ASSLRSPTEAF
TRBJ2-7	TRBD1	TRBV7-2	ASSLGGQGIYEQY
TRBJ2-7	TRBD1	TRBV12-3/TRBV12-4	ASSSFGQGEQY
TRBJ1-6	.	TRBV6-5	ASRPGHNSPLH
TRBJ2-7	TRBD1	TRBV9	ASSSDRLYEQY
TRBJ2-1	.	TRBV5-1	ASSLEGISYNEQF
TRBJ2-2	.	TRBV5-8	ASSLGQVNTGELF
TRBJ1-4	.	TRBV7-2	ASSLASGRNEKLF
TRBJ2-5	TRBD1	TRBV4-1	ASSPGQGAGETQY
TRBJ2-5	.	TRBV5-4	ASSPGKTQETQY
TRBJ2-7	.	TRBV5-1	ASSQNAYEQY
TRBJ2-1	TRBD2	TRBV6-5	ASSYSGTSNNEQF
TRBJ2-5	.	TRBV4-1	ASSLYPQETQY
TRBJ1-5	.	TRBV7-2	ASSTLRVQPQH
TRBJ1-2	.	TRBV14	ASSQGQNYGYT